This is a list of T cell receptor beta chains from one sample in a study of cytomegalovirus exposure and HLA in healthy donors. This table comes from immunoSEQ multiplex PCR, and its TCRdb copy is limited to in-frame clones, with some not included. The table shows about 180,000 clones, with roughly three quarters occurring only once. The sequencing sample was made of PBMCs. Source of these receptors: a male donor in good health and CMV-seronegative. Each CDR3 is given with its conserved first and last residue. Each record gives: CDR3 protein, CDR3 length, V gene, J gene.

CDR3aa: CASSLMFGGRRREQYF
len: 16
v_gene: TRBV7-9
j_gene: TRBJ2-7

CDR3aa: CAIRPDRQISSGNTIYF
len: 17
v_gene: TRBV10-3
j_gene: TRBJ1-3

CDR3aa: CASSVASSSYNEQFF
len: 15
v_gene: TRBV9
j_gene: TRBJ2-1

CDR3aa: CASSLFRTGIKNEQFF
len: 16
v_gene: TRBV7-3
j_gene: TRBJ2-1

CDR3aa: CASSPRGDTQYF
len: 12
v_gene: TRBV9
j_gene: TRBJ2-3

CDR3aa: CASRSGTGGTGELFF
len: 15
v_gene: TRBV28
j_gene: TRBJ2-2

CDR3aa: CAWEAGGANNEQFF
len: 14
v_gene: TRBV30
j_gene: TRBJ2-1

CDR3aa: CASRQGLVNEQFF
len: 13
v_gene: TRBV12-2
j_gene: TRBJ2-1

CDR3aa: CSVVQGGDTEAFF
len: 13
v_gene: TRBV29-1
j_gene: TRBJ1-1

CDR3aa: CASSYSFGSGTEAFF
len: 15
v_gene: TRBV6-5
j_gene: TRBJ1-1

CDR3aa: CASSPPERYNEQFF
len: 14
v_gene: TRBV4-1
j_gene: TRBJ2-1

CDR3aa: CASSEARRDQPQHF
len: 14
v_gene: TRBV2
j_gene: TRBJ1-5

CDR3aa: CASKPGGVGQPQHF
len: 14
v_gene: TRBV28
j_gene: TRBJ1-5

CDR3aa: CASLFAGANVLTF
len: 13
v_gene: TRBV6-1
j_gene: TRBJ2-6

CDR3aa: CASSGSNEQFF
len: 11
v_gene: TRBV9
j_gene: TRBJ2-1

CDR3aa: CASSFAAGGLGDTQYF
len: 16
v_gene: TRBV5-4
j_gene: TRBJ2-3

CDR3aa: CASKEGASGNTIYF
len: 14
v_gene: TRBV6-1
j_gene: TRBJ1-3

CDR3aa: CASRSVRDSYNEQFF
len: 15
v_gene: TRBV6-6
j_gene: TRBJ2-1

CDR3aa: CASTLGGPRGDQPQHF
len: 16
v_gene: TRBV19
j_gene: TRBJ1-5

CDR3aa: CTSSQGQAGELFF
len: 13
v_gene: TRBV1
j_gene: TRBJ2-2

CDR3aa: CASSQGPPNQPQHF
len: 14
v_gene: TRBV4-1
j_gene: TRBJ1-5

CDR3aa: CASSKGTSGSNEQFF
len: 15
v_gene: TRBV28
j_gene: TRBJ2-1

CDR3aa: CASGGGPQYF
len: 10
v_gene: TRBV2
j_gene: TRBJ2-3

CDR3aa: CASSDRDRLQEQYF
len: 14
v_gene: TRBV6-4
j_gene: TRBJ2-5

CDR3aa: CASSRAGTGIDEQYF
len: 15
v_gene: TRBV2
j_gene: TRBJ2-7

CDR3aa: CASSLRQTGIEEQFF
len: 15
v_gene: TRBV11-3
j_gene: TRBJ2-1

CDR3aa: CASSQDLLPTGDYGYTF
len: 17
v_gene: TRBV4-3
j_gene: TRBJ1-2

CDR3aa: CASRGRRFNQPQHF
len: 14
v_gene: TRBV28
j_gene: TRBJ1-5

CDR3aa: CASSITGNGELFF
len: 13
v_gene: TRBV19
j_gene: TRBJ2-2

CDR3aa: CAIGQGSNQPQHF
len: 13
v_gene: TRBV10-3
j_gene: TRBJ1-5

CDR3aa: CSAWGGDSYGYTF
len: 13
v_gene: TRBV29-1
j_gene: TRBJ1-2

CDR3aa: CAWSLGQGTQPQHF
len: 14
v_gene: TRBV30
j_gene: TRBJ1-5

CDR3aa: CASSPGRNTNEQFF
len: 14
v_gene: TRBV5-4
j_gene: TRBJ2-1

CDR3aa: CASSPSGASPSWGNQPQHF
len: 19
v_gene: TRBV28
j_gene: TRBJ1-5

CDR3aa: CASSSQGMNGYTF
len: 13
v_gene: TRBV6-5
j_gene: TRBJ1-2

CDR3aa: CASSPTGTADHEQFF
len: 15
v_gene: TRBV28
j_gene: TRBJ2-1

CDR3aa: CASSGENGYTF
len: 11
v_gene: TRBV9
j_gene: TRBJ1-2

CDR3aa: CSAYRDSHLF
len: 10
v_gene: TRBV20-1
j_gene: TRBJ2-1

CDR3aa: CASSSDTTGTEAFF
len: 14
v_gene: TRBV7-2
j_gene: TRBJ1-1

CDR3aa: CASLDWNQPQHF
len: 12
v_gene: TRBV19
j_gene: TRBJ1-5

CDR3aa: CASANLNTGELFF
len: 13
v_gene: TRBV28
j_gene: TRBJ2-2

CDR3aa: CASSQDGSSVGNTIYF
len: 16
v_gene: TRBV4-2
j_gene: TRBJ1-3

CDR3aa: CSARSWHEQYF
len: 11
v_gene: TRBV20-1
j_gene: TRBJ2-7

CDR3aa: CASRTRVSSYEQYF
len: 14
v_gene: TRBV2
j_gene: TRBJ2-7

CDR3aa: CASSEQGTYNEQFF
len: 14
v_gene: TRBV19
j_gene: TRBJ2-1

CDR3aa: CASTAPGQGARGYTF
len: 15
v_gene: TRBV28
j_gene: TRBJ1-2

CDR3aa: CAWSLRVGNQPQHF
len: 14
v_gene: TRBV30
j_gene: TRBJ1-5

CDR3aa: CSVAGGFNQPQHF
len: 13
v_gene: TRBV29-1
j_gene: TRBJ1-5

CDR3aa: CASSIQGAEEQFF
len: 13
v_gene: TRBV5-1
j_gene: TRBJ2-1

CDR3aa: CASSLRTGSGNTIYF
len: 15
v_gene: TRBV5-4
j_gene: TRBJ1-3

CDR3aa: CASSPGRGSEQFF
len: 13
v_gene: TRBV7-3
j_gene: TRBJ2-1

CDR3aa: CASTSDSYYGYTF
len: 13
v_gene: TRBV28
j_gene: TRBJ1-2

CDR3aa: CASQTSGKGNEQFF
len: 14
v_gene: TRBV2
j_gene: TRBJ2-1

CDR3aa: CASSSVAGTGNGKLFF
len: 16
v_gene: TRBV28
j_gene: TRBJ1-4

CDR3aa: CASSYSRTGFTEAFF
len: 15
v_gene: TRBV6-5
j_gene: TRBJ1-1